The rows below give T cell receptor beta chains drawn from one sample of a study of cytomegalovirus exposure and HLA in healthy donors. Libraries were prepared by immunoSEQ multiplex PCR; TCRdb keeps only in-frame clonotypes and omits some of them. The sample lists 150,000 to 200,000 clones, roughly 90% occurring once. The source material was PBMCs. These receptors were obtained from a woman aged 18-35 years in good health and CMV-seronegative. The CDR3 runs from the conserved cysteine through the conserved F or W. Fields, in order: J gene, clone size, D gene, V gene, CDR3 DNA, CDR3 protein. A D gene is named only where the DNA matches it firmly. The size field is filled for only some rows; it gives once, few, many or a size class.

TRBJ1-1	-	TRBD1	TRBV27	TGTGCCAGCAGTTCCGGGACAGGGAGTTTTAGGGGGAGCACTGAAGCTTTCTTT	CASSSGTGSFRGSTEAFF
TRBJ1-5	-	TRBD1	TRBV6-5	TGTGCCAGCAGCTTGACAGGGAACCAGCCCCAGCATTTT	CASSLTGNQPQHF
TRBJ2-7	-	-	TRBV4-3	TGCGCCAGCAGCCAAGACCGCCAGGGTTTCTACGAGCAGTACTTC	CASSQDRQGFYEQYF
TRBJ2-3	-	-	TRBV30	TGTGCCTGGAATCAGGGGCGATCGGGCACAGATACGCAGTATTTT	CAWNQGRSGTDTQYF
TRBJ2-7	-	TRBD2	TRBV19	TGTGCCAGCTGGGGGGGTGGCTACGAGCAGTACTTC	CASWGGGYEQYF
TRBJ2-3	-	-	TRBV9	TGTGCCAGCAGCTCCCTGAGCACAGATACGCAGTATTTT	CASSSLSTDTQYF
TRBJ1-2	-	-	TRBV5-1	TGCGCCAGCAGCTTGGGTCAGGGTTATGACTATGGCTACACCTTC	CASSLGQGYDYGYTF
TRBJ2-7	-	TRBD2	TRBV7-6	TGTGCCAGCAGCCAAGGACTAGTAGTGGGCTACGAGCAGTACTTC	CASSQGLVVGYEQYF
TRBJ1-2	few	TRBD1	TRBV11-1	TGTGCCAGCAGCTTCAACAGGGGGCAGGATGGCTACACCTTC	CASSFNRGQDGYTF
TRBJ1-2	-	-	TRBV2	TGTGCCAGCTGGACAAGCGCTAACTATGGCTACACCTTC	CASWTSANYGYTF
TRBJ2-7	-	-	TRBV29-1	TGCAGCGTTTCTGTACAGGGCGAGAACGAGCAGTACTTC	CSVSVQGENEQYF
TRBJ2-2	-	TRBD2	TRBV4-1	TGCGCCAGCAGCCAAGTCCTAGCGGCCGGGGAGCTGTTTTTT	CASSQVLAAGELFF
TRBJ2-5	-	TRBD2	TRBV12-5	TGTGCTAGTGGTGCATCCCTTAGCGGGAGGGCCGAAGAGACCCAGTACTTC	CASGASLSGRAEETQYF
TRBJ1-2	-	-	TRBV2	TGTGCCAGCAGTGTGAGTAGCGAGACACCTAACTATGGCTACACCTTC	CASSVSSETPNYGYTF
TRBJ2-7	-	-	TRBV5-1	TGCGCCAGCAGCTTGGCGAGGAGCCACTCCTACGAGCAGTACTTC	CASSLARSHSYEQYF
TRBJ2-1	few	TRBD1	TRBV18	TGTGCCAGCTCACCACCGGACAGGGGGTACAATGAGCAGTTCTTC	CASSPPDRGYNEQFF
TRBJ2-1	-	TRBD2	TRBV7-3	TGTGCCAGCAGCTCCGATAGCGGGGGGGCCTGGAATGAGCAGTTCTTC	CASSSDSGGAWNEQFF
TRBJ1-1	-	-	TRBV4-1	TGCGCCAGCAGCCAAGAACGGGTTTTGAACACTGAAGCTTTCTTT	CASSQERVLNTEAFF
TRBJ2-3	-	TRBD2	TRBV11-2	TGTGCCAGCATCATAAGCGGGAGTAGGGGAGATACGCAGTATTTT	CASIISGSRGDTQYF
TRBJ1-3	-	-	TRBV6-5	TGTGCCAGCAGTTTATTTGGGGAGGCCACCATATATTTT	CASSLFGEATIYF
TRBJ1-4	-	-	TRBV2	TGTGCCAGCAGTGCTTACGCGGGGGCTAATGAAAAACTGTTTTTT	CASSAYAGANEKLFF
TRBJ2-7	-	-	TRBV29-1	TGCAGCGTTGCTAGTGAGGGGGAGTTGTTC	CSVASEGELF
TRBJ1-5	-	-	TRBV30	TGTGCCTGGAGAGGTTCGGGTTACAATCAGCCCCAGCATTTT	CAWRGSGYNQPQHF
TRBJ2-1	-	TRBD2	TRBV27	TGTGCCAGCAGCCGCTGGGAGGCGGGGGGAGCCTTCAATGAGCAGTTCTTC	CASSRWEAGGAFNEQFF
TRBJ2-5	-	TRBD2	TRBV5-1	TGCGCCAGCATACCGGGACTAGCGGGAGTTCAAGAGACCCAGTACTTC	CASIPGLAGVQETQYF
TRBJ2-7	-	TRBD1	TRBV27	TGTGCCAGCAGTCCGCGAGGACAGGGTCGGTACGAGCAGTACTTC	CASSPRGQGRYEQYF
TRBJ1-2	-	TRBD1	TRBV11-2	TGTGCCAGCAGCTTAGACTACAGGGGTGACTATGGCTACACCTTC	CASSLDYRGDYGYTF
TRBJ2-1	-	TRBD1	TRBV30	TGTGCCTGGACCTCAAGTCGGGACAGATACAATGAGCAGTTCTTC	CAWTSSRDRYNEQFF
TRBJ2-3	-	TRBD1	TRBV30	TGTGCCTGGAGTTCTACCGGGACAGGGGCGCAGTATTTT	CAWSSTGTGAQYF
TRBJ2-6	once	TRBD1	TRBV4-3	TGCGCCAGCAGCCAAGCACAGGGGGCTGGGGCCAACGTCCTGACTTTC	CASSQAQGAGANVLTF
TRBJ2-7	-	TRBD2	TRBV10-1	TGCGCCAGCAGTGACCATACTAGCGGGAGGACCTACGAGCAGTACTTC	CASSDHTSGRTYEQYF
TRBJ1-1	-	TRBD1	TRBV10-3	TGTGCCATCAGCTTAAGGGACAGCCAATCTGAACACTCAGAAGCTTTCTTT	CAISLRDSQSEHSEAFF
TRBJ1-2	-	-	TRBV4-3	TGCGCCAGCAGCCCAGGGGAAGGGTTTCAGTATGGCTACACCTTC	CASSPGEGFQYGYTF
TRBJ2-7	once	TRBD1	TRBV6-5	TGTGCCAGCACGGACAGGGGACGTTCCTACGAGCAGTACTTC	CASTDRGRSYEQYF
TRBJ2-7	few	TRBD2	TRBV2	TGTGCCAGCAGGAAGCGGGAGAGCCCTAGAGAGCAGTACTTC	CASRKRESPREQYF
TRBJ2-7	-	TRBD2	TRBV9	TGTGCCAGCAGCGTAGGGGTGGGAGGGGCCGGAACCTACGAGCAGTACTTC	CASSVGVGGAGTYEQYF
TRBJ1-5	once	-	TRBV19	TGTGCCAGTAGTGCCCGAATCAGAGGTGGCAATCAGCCCCAGCATTTT	CASSARIRGGNQPQHF
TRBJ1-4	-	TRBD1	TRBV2	TGTGCCAGCAGTGACGGGACAGGGGGTCGGAATGAAAAACTGTTTTTT	CASSDGTGGRNEKLFF
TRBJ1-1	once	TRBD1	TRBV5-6	TGTGCCAGCAGCCGTACAGGGGGCAGAACTGAAGCTTTCTTT	CASSRTGGRTEAFF
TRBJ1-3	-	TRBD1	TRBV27	TGTGCCAGCAGGGGACAGGGAAGGGGAAACACCATATATTTT	CASRGQGRGNTIYF
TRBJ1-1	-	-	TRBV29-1	TGCAGGGCCATGGAGGGAACTGAAGCTTTCTTT	CRAMEGTEAFF
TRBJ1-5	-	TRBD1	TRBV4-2	TGTGCCAGCAGCCAAGTCTGGGACAGTGCGTATAGCAATCAGCCCCAGCATTTT	CASSQVWDSAYSNQPQHF
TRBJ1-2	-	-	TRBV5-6	TGTGCCAGCAGCTTGTTCCAGGGGATTGGCTACACCTTC	CASSLFQGIGYTF
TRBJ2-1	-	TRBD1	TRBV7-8	TGTGCCAGCAGCCTAAAGTGGGGACAGGGGTACAATGAGCAGTTCTTC	CASSLKWGQGYNEQFF
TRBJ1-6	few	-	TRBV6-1	TGTGCCAGCAGTGCTAAGGCAGGAACCTATAATTCACCCCTCCACTTT	CASSAKAGTYNSPLHF
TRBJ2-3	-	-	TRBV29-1	TGCAGCCTATCTCCTAGCACAGATACGCAGTATTTT	CSLSPSTDTQYF
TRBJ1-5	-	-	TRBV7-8	TGTGCCAGCAGCTTAGCGTACGGCAGCCAGGGAAGTCTGGTACAGCCCCAGCATTTT	CASSLAYGSQGSLVQPQHF
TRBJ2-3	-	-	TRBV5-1	TGCGCCAGCAGCGGCTCTAGCGCAGGGGATACGCAGTATTTT	CASSGSSAGDTQYF
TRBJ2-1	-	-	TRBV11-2	TGTGCCAGCAGCTTAGCGGCGCCGACGAGGAATGAGCAGTTCTTC	CASSLAAPTRNEQFF
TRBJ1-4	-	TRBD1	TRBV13	TGTGCCAGCAGCTCTTCGACAGGGGATGAAAAACTGTTTTTT	CASSSSTGDEKLFF
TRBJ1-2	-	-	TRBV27	TGTGCCAGCAGTCCAGGGGCCCTTTATGGCTACACCTTC	CASSPGALYGYTF
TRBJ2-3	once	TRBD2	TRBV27	TGTGCCAGCAGTTTAATAGCGGGAGATACGCAGTATTTT	CASSLIAGDTQYF
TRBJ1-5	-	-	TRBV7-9	TGTGCCAGCAGCTTGGGGTCGGGGGGTCAGCCCCAGCATTTT	CASSLGSGGQPQHF
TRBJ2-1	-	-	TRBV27	TGTGCCAGCAGTTTATGGCTACAGGGCCCTAACAATGAGCAGTTCTTC	CASSLWLQGPNNEQFF
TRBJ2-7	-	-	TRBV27	TGTGCCAGCAGTCCGCAAATCCGGGTGGAGCAGTACTTC	CASSPQIRVEQYF